Sequencing of this T cell receptor beta chain was carried out in a study of memory CD4+ T cells and cytomegalovirus serostatus. Across the study: Healthy Belgian adult donors included roughly ten CMV-positive and 24 CMV-negative people. The study's findings and limits: Suggested: most of the CMV-linked TCR signature lies in CD4+ memory cells. Each of approximately 73 CMV-associated TCRbeta sequences occurred in one to five individuals.

The sort gate was single viable CD3+CD4+CD8-CD45RO+ cells for memory CD4+ T cells. In germline, CDR1 is SNHLY, CDR2 FYNNEI. The trim removed 5 bases at V and 4 bases at J, leaving 9 bases unmatched. This CDR3 has 15 residues. With regard to this clone: What it recognizes is unknown.

Per the original data handling: Out-of-frame sequences were removed, leaving roughly 2.1 million distinct TCRbeta sequences. Data came from immunoSEQ multiplex PCR; TCRdb stores just in-frame clones and leaves some out. The V and J calls and clone size come from that table; D and trimming were worked out from the DNA. This table holds roughly 50,000 clones, about four fifths found once. This receptor was taken from an adult in good health and CMV-seronegative. Some clones in this sample may be carry-over from other donors' samples. Sequences were obtained from memory CD4+ T cells from blood. The chain carries TRBV2 and TRBJ1-2; 8 bases are a match to TRBD1. Written as DNA, the CDR3 is TGTGCCAGCAGTAAGTTCGCCGGGACAGGCTATGGCTACACCTTC. Protein: CASSKFAGTGYGYTF.